This TCR beta chain was identified in a study of glioma-infiltrating T cells. The germline gives CDR1 KGHDR, CDR2 SFDVKD. V was cut by 2 bases and J by 8 bases, with 12 bases left in between. CDR3 length: 14 residues. The iRepertoire nested amplicon-rescue multiplex PCR amplified TCR alpha and beta CDR3s from RNA. In TCRdb, the multiplex PCR reads were re-called with MiXCR into one record per CDR3 protein. The sample shows roughly 190,000 distinct CDR3 sequences, 32% of them seen only once. Study results and caveats: Only very few CDR3 sequences appeared in both tissue and blood. Above-expected tissue-blood divergence occurred in all gliomas, most in low-grade ones.

This clonotype has at least ten counts. Its target is unknown. The rearrangement links TRBV24-1 to TRBJ2-1, with a tentative D call TRBD1 (6 bases). The sample was glioma tissue, nonneoplastic brain tissue, or PBMCs (not recorded which). This clonotype was sampled from a human donor with low-grade glioma or glioblastoma, undergoing nonglioma brain surgery, or in good health (not recorded which). The CDR3 DNA is TGTGCCACCAGTGATTCAAAGGGGGTCGATGAGCAGTTCTTC. It yields the protein CATSDSKGVDEQFF.